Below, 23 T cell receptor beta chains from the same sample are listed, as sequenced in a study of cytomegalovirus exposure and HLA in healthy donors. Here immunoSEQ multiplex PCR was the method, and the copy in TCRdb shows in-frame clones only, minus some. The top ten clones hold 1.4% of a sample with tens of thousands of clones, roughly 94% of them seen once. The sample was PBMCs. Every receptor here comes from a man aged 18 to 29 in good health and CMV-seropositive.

The CDR3 bases are TGTGCCAGCAGTGGAGGGGGGGAGAATCAGCCCCAGCATTTT. Encoded protein: CASSGGGENQPQHF. V and J are TRBV6-1 and TRBJ1-5, with D perhaps matching TRBD1 (6 bases). Germline CDR1 reads MNHNS; CDR2 reads SASEGT. Deletions cut 4 bases from V and 4 bases from J, with 11 bases between. The CDR3 contains 14 residues.

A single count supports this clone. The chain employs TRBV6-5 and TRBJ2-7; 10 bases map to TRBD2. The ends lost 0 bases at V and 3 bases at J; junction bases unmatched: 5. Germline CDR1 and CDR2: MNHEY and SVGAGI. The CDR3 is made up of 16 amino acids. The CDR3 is CASSYSTLAGGYEQYF. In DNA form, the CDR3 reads TGTGCCAGCAGTTACTCGACCTTAGCGGGAGGCTACGAGCAGTACTTC.

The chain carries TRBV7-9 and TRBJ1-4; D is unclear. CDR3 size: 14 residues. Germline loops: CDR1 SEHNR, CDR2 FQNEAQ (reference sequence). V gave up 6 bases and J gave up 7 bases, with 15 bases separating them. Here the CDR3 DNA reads TGTGCCAGCAGTTCTAAGGCGGAGGGTGAAAAACTGTTTTTT. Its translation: CASSSKAEGEKLFF.

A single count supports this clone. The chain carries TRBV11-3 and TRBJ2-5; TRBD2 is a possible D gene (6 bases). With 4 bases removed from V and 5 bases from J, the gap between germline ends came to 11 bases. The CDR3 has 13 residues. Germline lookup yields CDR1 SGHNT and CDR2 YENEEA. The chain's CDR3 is CASSYSSGETQYF. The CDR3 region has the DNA TGTGCCAGCAGCTACAGTAGCGGCGAGACCCAGTACTTC.

CDR3: CASGTGSRSPLHF. The DNA for the CDR3 is TGTGCTAGTGGGACAGGGTCACGTTCACCCCTCCACTTT. This chain links TRBV12-5 with TRBJ1-6; 7 positions agree with TRBD1. Germline CDR1 and CDR2: LGHNT and FRNRAP. V lost 6 bases to trimming and J lost 9 bases; unmatched junction nucleotides: 5. The CDR3 extends over 13 amino acids.

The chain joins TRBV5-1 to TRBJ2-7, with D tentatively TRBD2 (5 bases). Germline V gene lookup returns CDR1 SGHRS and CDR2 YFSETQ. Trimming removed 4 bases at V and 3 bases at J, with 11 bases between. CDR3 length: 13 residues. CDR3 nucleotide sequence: TGCGCCAGCAGCCCCGCGGCGGGCTACGAGCAGTACTTC. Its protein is CASSPAAGYEQYF.

The CDR3 reads CASSPKRAGNNEQFF. CDR3 in DNA: TGTGCCAGCTCTCCGAAACGGGCAGGGAACAATGAGCAGTTCTTC. This chain connects TRBV18 to TRBJ2-1; D is possibly TRBD1 (5 bases). V was trimmed by 6 bases and J by 5 bases, leaving 17 bases between them. Per the germline V gene, CDR1 is KGHSH and CDR2 is LQKENI. The CDR3 sequence is 15 residues long. Drawing the rest from reference TRBV18 and TRBJ2-1, the complete variable domain is NAGVMQNPRHLVRRRGQEARLRCSPMKGHSHVYWYRQLPEEGLKFMVYLQKENIIDESGMPKERFSAEFPKEGPSILRIQQVVRGDSAAYFCASSPKRAGNNEQFFGPGTRLTVL.

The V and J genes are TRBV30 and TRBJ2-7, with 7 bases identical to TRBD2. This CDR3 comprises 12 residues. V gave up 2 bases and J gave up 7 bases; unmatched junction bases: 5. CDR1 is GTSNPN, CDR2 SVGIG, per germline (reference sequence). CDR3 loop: CAWSTGGREQYF. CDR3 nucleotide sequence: TGTGCCTGGAGTACCGGGGGGAGAGAGCAGTACTTC.

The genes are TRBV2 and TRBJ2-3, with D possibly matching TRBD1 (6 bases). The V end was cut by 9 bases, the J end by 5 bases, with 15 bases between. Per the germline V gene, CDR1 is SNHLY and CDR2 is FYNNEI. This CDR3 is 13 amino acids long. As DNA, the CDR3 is TGTGCCAGAACTGCAACAGGGAAAGATACGCAGTATTTT. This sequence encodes CARTATGKDTQYF.

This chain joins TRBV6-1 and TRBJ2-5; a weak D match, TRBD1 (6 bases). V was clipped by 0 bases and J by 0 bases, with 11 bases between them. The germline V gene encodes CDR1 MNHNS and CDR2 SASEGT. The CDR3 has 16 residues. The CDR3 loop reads CASSEATGSYQETQYF. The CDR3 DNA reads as TGTGCCAGCAGTGAAGCGACAGGCAGCTACCAAGAGACCCAGTACTTC.

The CDR3 spells CASSFDRLNTEAFF. DNA for the CDR3: TGTGCCAGCAGCTTCGACAGACTTAACACTGAAGCTTTCTTT. The genes are TRBV7-2 and TRBJ1-1, with D maybe TRBD1 (5 bases). The V gene lost 3 bases and the J gene lost 2 bases, with 10 bases spanning the gap. Germline loops: CDR1 SGHTA, CDR2 FQGNSA. This CDR3 region has 14 residues.

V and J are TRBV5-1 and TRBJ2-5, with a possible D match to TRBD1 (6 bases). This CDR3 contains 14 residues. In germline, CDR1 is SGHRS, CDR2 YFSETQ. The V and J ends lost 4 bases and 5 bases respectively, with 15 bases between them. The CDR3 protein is CASSKTGSEETQYF. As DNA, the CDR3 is TGCGCCAGCAGCAAAACAGGGTCGGAGGAGACCCAGTACTTC.

CDR3 nucleotides: TGTGCCAGCAGCTTGCGGACAGGGGGTCGGGATGAGCAGTTCTTC. Translating gives CASSLRTGGRDEQFF. The V gene is TRBV5-8, the J gene TRBJ2-1; TRBD1 agrees at 10 bases. The germline CDR1 and CDR2 sequences are SGHTS and YDEGEE. CDR3 length equals 15 residues. After removal of 1 base from V and 8 bases from J, the junction contained 6 bases not matched to a gene. The full variable domain, completed using reference TRBV5-8 and TRBJ2-1, is EAGVTQSPTHLIKTRGQQATLRCSPISGHTSVYWYQQALGLGLQFLLWYDEGEERNRGNFPPRFSGRQFPNYSSELNVNALELEDSALYLCASSLRTGGRDEQFFGPGTRLTVL.

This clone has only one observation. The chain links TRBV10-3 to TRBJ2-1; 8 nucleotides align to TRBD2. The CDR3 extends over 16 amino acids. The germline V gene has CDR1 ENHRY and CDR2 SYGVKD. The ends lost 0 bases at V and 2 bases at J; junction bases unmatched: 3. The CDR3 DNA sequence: TGTGCCATCAGTGAGTCTAACGGGAGGGCCTACAATGAGCAGTTCTTC. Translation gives CAISESNGRAYNEQFF.

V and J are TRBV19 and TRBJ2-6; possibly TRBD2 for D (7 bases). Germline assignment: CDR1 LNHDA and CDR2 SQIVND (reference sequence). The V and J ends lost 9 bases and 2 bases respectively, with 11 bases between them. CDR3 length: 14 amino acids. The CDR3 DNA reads TGTGCCAGGGGGGGGCTCCCTGGGGCCAACGTCCTGACTTTC. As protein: CARGGLPGANVLTF.

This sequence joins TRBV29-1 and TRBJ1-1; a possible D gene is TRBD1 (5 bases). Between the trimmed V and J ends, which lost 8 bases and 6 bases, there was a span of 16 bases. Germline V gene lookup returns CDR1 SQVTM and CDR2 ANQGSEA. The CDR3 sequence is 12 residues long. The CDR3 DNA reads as TGCAGCTTTTCGGGGGACGGCGCTGAAGCTTTCTTT. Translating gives CSFSGDGAEAFF.

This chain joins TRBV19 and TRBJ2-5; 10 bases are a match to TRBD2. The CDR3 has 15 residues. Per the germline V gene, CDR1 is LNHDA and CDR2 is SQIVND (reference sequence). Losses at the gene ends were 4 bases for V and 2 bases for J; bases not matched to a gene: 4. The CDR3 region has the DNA TGTGCCAGTAGTAGGGGACTAGCGACTCAAGAGACCCAGTACTTC. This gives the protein CASSRGLATQETQYF.

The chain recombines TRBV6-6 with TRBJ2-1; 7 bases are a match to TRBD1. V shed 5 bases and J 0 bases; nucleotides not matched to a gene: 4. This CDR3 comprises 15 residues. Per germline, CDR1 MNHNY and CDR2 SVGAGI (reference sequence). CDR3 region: CASSTRGSSYNEQFF. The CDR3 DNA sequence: TGTGCCAGCAGTACCAGGGGGTCCTCCTACAATGAGCAGTTCTTC.

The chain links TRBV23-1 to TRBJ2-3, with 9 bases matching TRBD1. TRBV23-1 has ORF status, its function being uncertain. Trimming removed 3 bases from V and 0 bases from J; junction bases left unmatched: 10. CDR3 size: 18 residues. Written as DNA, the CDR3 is TGCGCCAGCAGTCAGACAGGGGGTCTGACCGCCAGCACAGATACGCAGTATTTT. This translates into CASSQTGGLTASTDTQYF.

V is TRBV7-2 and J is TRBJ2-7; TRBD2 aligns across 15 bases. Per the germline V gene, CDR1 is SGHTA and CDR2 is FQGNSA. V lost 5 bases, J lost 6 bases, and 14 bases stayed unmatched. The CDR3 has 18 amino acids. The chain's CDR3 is CASSPRTSGGARGTEQYF. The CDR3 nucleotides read TGTGCCAGCAGCCCAAGGACTAGCGGGGGGGCCAGGGGCACCGAGCAGTACTTC.

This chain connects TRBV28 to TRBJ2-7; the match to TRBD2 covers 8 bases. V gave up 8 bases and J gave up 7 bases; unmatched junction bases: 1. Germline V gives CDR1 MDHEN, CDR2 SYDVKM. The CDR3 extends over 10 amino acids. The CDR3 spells CASLAGEQYF. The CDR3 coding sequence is TGTGCCAGCCTAGCGGGTGAGCAGTACTTC.

The CDR3 loop reads CASSFSGYEQYF. The CDR3 region has the DNA TGCGCCAGCAGCTTTAGCGGTTACGAGCAGTACTTC. The V call is TRBV5-1, the J call TRBJ2-7; perhaps TRBD2 as D (6 bases). Trimming removed 2 bases from V and 4 bases from J, with 7 bases in between. CDR1 and CDR2 from the germline V gene are SGHRS and YFSETQ. The CDR3 sequence is 12 residues long. The whole variable domain, filled in from reference TRBV5-1 and TRBJ2-7, reads KAGVTQTPRYLIKTRGQQVTLSCSPISGHRSVSWYQQTPGQGLQFLFEYFSETQRNKGNFPGRFSGRQFSNSRSEMNVSTLELGDSALYLCASSFSGYEQYFGPGTRLTVT.

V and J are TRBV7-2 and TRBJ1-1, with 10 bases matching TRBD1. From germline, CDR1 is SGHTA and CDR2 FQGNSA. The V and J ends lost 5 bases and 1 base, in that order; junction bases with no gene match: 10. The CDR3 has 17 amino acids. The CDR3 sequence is CASSPDRGRLENTEAFF. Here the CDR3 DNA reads TGTGCCAGCAGCCCCGACAGGGGGCGCTTGGAGAACACTGAAGCTTTCTTT.